This T cell receptor beta chain was profiled in a study of blood T cells in healthy people across ages. Primers used in a second PCR of about 6 to 11 cycles were a sample-barcoded 5' primer and a J-beta primer mix. TCRdb ran MiXCR on the 5' RACE reads and lists one entry per CDR3 protein. Here the sample spans about 900,000 distinct CDR3 sequences, 55% to 65% being singletons. The germline CDR1 and CDR2 sequences are SGHRS and YFSETQ. Trimming removed 3 bases at V and 4 bases at J, with 15 bases between. The CDR3 extends over 15 amino acids. This receptor was taken from a man aged 30 to 39 in good health. The genes are TRBV5-1 and TRBJ2-3; D not certain. Sequencing input: blood. The CDR3 loop is CASSSRASGADTQYF. CDR3 nucleotide sequence: TGCGCCAGCAGCTCCCGGGCCAGTGGGGCAGATACGCAGTATTTT.